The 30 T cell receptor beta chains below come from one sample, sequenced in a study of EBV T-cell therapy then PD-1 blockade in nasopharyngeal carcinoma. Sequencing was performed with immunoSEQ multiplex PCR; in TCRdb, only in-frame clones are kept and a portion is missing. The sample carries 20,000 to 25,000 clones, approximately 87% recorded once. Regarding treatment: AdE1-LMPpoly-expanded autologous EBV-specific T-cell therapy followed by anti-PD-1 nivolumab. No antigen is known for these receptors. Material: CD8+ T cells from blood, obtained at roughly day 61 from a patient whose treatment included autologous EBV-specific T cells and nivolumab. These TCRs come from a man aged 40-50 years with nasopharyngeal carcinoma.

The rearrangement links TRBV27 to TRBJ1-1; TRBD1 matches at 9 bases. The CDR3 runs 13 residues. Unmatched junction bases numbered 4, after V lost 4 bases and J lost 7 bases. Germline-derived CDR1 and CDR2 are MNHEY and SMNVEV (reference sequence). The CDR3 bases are TGTGCCAGCAGTTCGGGACAGGGAAATGAAGCTTTCTTT. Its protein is CASSSGQGNEAFF.

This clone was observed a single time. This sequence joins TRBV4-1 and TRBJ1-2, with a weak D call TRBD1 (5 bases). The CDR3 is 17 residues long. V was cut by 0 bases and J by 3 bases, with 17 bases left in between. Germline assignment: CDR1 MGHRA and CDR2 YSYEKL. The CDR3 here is CASSQEWGRVDDYGYTF. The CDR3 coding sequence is TGCGCCAGCAGCCAAGAGTGGGGCAGGGTCGATGACTATGGCTACACCTTC.

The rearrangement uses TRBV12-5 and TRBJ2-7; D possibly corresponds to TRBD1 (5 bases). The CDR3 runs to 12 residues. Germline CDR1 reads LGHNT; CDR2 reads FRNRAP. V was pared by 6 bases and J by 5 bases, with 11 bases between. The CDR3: CASGPGYHEQYF. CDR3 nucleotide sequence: TGTGCTAGTGGCCCAGGGTACCACGAGCAGTACTTC.

CDR3 in amino acids: CASSQVAGVSYEQYF. Here the CDR3 DNA reads TGTGCCAGCAGCCAGGTAGCGGGGGTCTCCTACGAGCAGTACTTC. The chain joins TRBV3-1 (or the pseudogene TRBV3-2) to TRBJ2-7; 9 bases match TRBD2. The CDR3 sequence is 15 residues long. J was trimmed by 0 bases and V by 3 bases; bases with no gene match: 3. Germline lookup yields CDR1 LGHDT and CDR2 YNNKEL (reference sequence).

Here the CDR3 DNA reads TGTGCCAGCAGCCCCCAGGGCACAGATACGCAGTATTTT. This translates into CASSPQGTDTQYF. The rearrangement links TRBV5-4 to TRBJ2-3; D unresolved. The CDR3 is 13 residues long. V was trimmed by 4 bases and J by 1 base, leaving 7 bases between them. From germline, CDR1 is SGHNT and CDR2 YYREEE (reference sequence).

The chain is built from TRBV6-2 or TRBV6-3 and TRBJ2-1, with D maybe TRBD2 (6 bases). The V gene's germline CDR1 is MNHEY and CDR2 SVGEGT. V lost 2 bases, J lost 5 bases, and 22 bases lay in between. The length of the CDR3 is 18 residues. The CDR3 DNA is TGTGCCAGCAGTTACAAATTCCCCGGGAGCGCCCTAAACAATGAGCAGTTCTTC. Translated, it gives CASSYKFPGSALNNEQFF.

The CDR3 bases are TGTGCCAGTAGGTCAGTTCTCGCCAGCAATCAGCCCCAGCATTTT. It yields the protein CASRSVLASNQPQHF. The rearrangement links TRBV19 to TRBJ1-5; the D is unclear. Germline V gene data show CDR1 as LNHDA and CDR2 as SQIVND (reference sequence). This CDR3 contains 15 residues. V was pared by 6 bases and J by 1 base, with 13 bases between.

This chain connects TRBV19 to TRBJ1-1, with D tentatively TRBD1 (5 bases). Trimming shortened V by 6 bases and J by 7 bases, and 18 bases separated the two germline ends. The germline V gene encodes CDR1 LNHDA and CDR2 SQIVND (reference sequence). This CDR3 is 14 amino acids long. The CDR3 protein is CASSPVGGWDEAFF. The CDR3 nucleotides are TGTGCCAGTAGCCCTGTGGGGGGGTGGGATGAAGCTTTCTTT.

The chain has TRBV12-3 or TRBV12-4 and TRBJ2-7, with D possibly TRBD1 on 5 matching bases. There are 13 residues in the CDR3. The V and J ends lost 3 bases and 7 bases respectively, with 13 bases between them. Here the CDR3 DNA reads TGTGCCAGCAGTTTGGGGCAGCCCGCAGAGCAGTACTTC. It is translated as CASSLGQPAEQYF.

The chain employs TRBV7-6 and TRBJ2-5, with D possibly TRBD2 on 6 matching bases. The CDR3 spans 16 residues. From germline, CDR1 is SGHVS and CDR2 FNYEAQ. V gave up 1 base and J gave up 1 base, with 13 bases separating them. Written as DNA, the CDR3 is TGTGCCAGCAGCTTAGGGGCGGGGACCTCCCAAGAGACCCAGTACTTC. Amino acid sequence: CASSLGAGTSQETQYF.

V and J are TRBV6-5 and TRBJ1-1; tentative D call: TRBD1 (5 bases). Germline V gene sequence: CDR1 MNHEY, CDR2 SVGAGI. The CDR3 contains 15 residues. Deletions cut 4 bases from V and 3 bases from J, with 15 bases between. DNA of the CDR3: TGTGCCAGCAGTTCCGGCCCCCTGGGGGACACTGAAGCTTTCTTT. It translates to CASSSGPLGDTEAFF.

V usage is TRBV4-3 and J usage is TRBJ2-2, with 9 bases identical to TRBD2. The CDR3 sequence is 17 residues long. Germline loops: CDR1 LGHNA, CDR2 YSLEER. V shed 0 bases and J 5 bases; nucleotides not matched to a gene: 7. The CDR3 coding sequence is TGCGCCAGCAGCCAAGATCTGCGGGGGGGCGGTACCGGGGAGCTGTTTTTT. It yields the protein CASSQDLRGGGTGELFF.

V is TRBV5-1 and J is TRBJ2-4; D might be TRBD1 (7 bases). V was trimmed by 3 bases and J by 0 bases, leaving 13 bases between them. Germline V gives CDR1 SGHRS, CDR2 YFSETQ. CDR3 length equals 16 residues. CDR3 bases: TGCGCCAGCAGCTACCACAGGGGACTAGCCAAAAACATTCAGTACTTC. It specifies CASSYHRGLAKNIQYF.

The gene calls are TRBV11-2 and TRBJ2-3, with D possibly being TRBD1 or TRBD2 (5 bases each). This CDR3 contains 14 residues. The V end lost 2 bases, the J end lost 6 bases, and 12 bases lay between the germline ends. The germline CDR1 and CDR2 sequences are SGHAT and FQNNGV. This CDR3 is CASSLRPGTDTQYF. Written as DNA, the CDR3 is TGTGCCAGCAGCTTAAGGCCAGGGACCGATACGCAGTATTTT. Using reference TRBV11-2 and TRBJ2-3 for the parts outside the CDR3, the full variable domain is EAGVAQSPRYKIIEKRQSVAFWCNPISGHATLYWYQQILGQGPKLLIQFQNNGVVDDSQLPKDRFSAERLKGVDSTLKIQPAKLEDSAVYLCASSLRPGTDTQYFGPGTRLTVL.

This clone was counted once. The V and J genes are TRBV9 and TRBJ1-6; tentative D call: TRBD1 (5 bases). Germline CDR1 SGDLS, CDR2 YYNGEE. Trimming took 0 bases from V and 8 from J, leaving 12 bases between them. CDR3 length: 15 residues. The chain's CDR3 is CASSVGQGKDSPLHF. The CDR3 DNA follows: TGTGCCAGCAGCGTAGGGCAGGGAAAAGATTCACCCCTCCACTTT.

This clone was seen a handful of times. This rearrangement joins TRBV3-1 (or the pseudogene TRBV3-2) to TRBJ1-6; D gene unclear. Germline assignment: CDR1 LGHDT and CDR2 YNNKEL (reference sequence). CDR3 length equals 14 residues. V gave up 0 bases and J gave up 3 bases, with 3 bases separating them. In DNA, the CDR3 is TGTGCCAGCAGCCAAGAGGACTATAATTCACCCCTCCACTTT. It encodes CASSQEDYNSPLHF.

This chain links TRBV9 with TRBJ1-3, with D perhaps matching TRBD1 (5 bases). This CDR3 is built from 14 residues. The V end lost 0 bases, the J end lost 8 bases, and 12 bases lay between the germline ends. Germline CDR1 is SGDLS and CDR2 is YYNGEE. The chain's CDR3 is CASSVGDLGYTIYF. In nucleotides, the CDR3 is TGTGCCAGCAGCGTAGGGGACTTGGGATACACCATATATTTT.

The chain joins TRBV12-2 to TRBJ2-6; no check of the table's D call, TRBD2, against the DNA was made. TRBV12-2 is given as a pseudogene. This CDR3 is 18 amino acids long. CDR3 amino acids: CASRQCTTPHKVGNVLTF. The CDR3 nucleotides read TGTGCAAGTCGCCAATGTACGACTCCACACAAAGTCGGCAACGTCCTGACTTTC.

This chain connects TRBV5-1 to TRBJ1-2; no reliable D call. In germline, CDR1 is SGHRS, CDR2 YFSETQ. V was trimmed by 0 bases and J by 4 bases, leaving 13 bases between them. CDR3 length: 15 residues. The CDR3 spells CASSLVPKDFYGYTF. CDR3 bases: TGCGCCAGCAGCTTGGTCCCGAAGGATTTCTATGGCTACACCTTC.

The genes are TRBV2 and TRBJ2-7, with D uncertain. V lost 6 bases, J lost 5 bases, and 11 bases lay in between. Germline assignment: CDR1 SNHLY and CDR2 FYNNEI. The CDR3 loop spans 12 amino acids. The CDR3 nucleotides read TGTGCCAGCAGGGCGCCCGCCAACGAGCAGTACTTC. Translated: CASRAPANEQYF.

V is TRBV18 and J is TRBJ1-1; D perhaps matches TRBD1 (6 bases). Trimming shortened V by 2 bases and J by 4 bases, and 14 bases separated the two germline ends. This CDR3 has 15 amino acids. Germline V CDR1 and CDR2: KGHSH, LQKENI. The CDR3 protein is CASSPTPKGGTEAFF. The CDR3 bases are TGTGCCAGCTCACCAACCCCAAAGGGGGGCACTGAAGCTTTCTTT. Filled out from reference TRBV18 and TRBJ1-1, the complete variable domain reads NAGVMQNPRHLVRRRGQEARLRCSPMKGHSHVYWYRQLPEEGLKFMVYLQKENIIDESGMPKERFSAEFPKEGPSILRIQQVVRGDSAAYFCASSPTPKGGTEAFFGQGTRLTVV.

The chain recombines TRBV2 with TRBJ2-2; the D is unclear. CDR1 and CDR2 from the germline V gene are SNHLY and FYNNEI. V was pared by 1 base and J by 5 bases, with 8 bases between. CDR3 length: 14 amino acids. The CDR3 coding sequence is TGTGCCAGCAGTGAAGGGGGTAGGACCGGGGAGCTGTTTTTT. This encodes CASSEGGRTGELFF.

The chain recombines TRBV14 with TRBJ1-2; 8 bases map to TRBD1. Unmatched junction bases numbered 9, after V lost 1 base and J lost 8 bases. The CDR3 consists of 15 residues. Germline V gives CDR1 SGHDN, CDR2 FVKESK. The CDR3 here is CASSQVRTGIFGYTF. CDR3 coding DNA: TGTGCCAGCAGCCAAGTGAGGACAGGGATTTTCGGCTACACCTTC.

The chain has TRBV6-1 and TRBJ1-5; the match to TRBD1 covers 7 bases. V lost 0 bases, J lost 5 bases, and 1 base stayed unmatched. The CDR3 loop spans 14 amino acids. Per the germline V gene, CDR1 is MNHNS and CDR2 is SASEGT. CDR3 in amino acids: CASSEARGDQPQHF. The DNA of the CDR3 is TGTGCCAGCAGTGAAGCCAGGGGGGATCAGCCCCAGCATTTT.

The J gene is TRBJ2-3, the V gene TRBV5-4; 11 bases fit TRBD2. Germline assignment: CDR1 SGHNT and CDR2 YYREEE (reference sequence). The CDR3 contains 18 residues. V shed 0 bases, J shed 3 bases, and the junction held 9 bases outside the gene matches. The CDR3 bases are TGTGCCAGCAGCTTGGCTAGCGGGGGGCCCCATGGGACAGATACGCAGTATTTT. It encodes CASSLASGGPHGTDTQYF.

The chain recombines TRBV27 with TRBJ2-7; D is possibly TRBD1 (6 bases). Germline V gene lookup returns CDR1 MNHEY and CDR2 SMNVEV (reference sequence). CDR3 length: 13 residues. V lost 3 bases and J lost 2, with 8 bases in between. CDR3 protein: CASSFAGAYEQYF. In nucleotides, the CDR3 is TGTGCCAGCAGTTTCGCAGGGGCCTACGAGCAGTACTTC.

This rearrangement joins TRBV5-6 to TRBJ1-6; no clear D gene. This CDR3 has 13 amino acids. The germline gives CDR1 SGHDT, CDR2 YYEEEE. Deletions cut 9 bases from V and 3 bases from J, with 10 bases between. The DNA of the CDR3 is TGTGCCACCGGGTCGGGCTATAATTCACCCCTCCACTTT. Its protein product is CATGSGYNSPLHF.

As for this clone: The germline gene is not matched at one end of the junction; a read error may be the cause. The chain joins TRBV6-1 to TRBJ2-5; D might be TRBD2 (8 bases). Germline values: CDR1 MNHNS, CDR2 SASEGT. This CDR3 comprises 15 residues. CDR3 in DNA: TGTGCCAGCAGTGAGTCGGGGGGGTCGGTTAAGGGACAGAACTTC. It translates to CASSESGGSVKGQNF.

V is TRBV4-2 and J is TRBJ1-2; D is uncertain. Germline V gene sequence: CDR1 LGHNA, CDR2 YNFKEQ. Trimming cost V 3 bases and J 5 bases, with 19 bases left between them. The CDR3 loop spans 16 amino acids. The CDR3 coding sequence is TGTGCCAGCAGCCAGGCAACCTGGTTGTCTACGTATGGCTACACCTTC. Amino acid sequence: CASSQATWLSTYGYTF.

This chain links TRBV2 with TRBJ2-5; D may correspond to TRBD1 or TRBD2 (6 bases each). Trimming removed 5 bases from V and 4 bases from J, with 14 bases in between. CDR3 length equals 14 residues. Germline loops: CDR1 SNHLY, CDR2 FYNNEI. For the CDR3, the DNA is TGTGCCAGCAGTTGGGGGGCAGGGCGAGAGACCCAGTACTTC. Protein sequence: CASSWGAGRETQYF.